The T cell receptor beta chain under discussion was sequenced for a study of response to subunit inactivated influenza vaccine (dated by TCRdb to the late 2010s). As for the study more broadly: Deep quantitative profiling of the T cell receptor repertoire was used in the study to follow responses to a trivalent subunit inactivated influenza vaccine. The full study reports these points: The authors suggested that each seasonal influenza vaccination may recruit only a limited number of new T cells.

This clonotype was seen a few times. It has no known antigen specificity. It has no much larger one-base neighbor in the sample; base qualities were not kept. The method was RT-PCR. Instrument used: Illumina HiSeq 2500. TCRdb passed the public sequencing reads through fastp at Q25 and MiXCR, retaining productive beta sequences. Rows with one shared CDR3 protein collapse into an entry with the most common genes and DNA. The sample records 650,000 to 800,000 distinct CDR3 sequences, approximately 15% of which are singletons. Of the sample, 6% to 8% is held by the ten largest clones. Including cysteine and phenylalanine, the CDR3 has 14 amino acids. CDR3 DNA only is kept here, 42 bases in frame from base 1. As encoded in the germline V gene (reference sequence), CDR1 is LGHDT while CDR2 is YNNKEL. Trimming leaves V shorter by 3 bases and J shorter by 2 bases, with the junction holding 2 bases beyond the gene matches.

The specimen comprised PBMCs from blood, sampled around 14 days before vaccination. The rearrangement joined TRBV3-1 to TRBJ2-3, with 7 bases aligning to TRBD2. This TCR came from a man between 45 and 60 years old who received an inactivated influenza vaccine. Donor details come from another sample of the same person, matched by shared clones. The DNA reads TGTGCCAGCAGCCAGCGGGAGTTCACAGATACGCAGTATTTT. Its translation reads: CASSQREFTDTQYF.